Listed below are T cell receptor beta chains from one sample, sequenced in a study of T cells after yellow fever vaccination. Via MiXCR, TCRdb re-called the 5' RACE reads, giving one row per CDR3 protein. This table has about 160,000 distinct CDR3 sequences, almost 7% appearing once. The source was CD4+ T cells sorted from PBMCs, collected 5 days after the first yellow fever vaccination. Receptors originate from a man aged 18 to 29 who received the YFV17D yellow fever vaccine. The CDR3 runs from the conserved cysteine through the conserved F or W. The D gene is left open where the match is weak. Some rows mark clone size as missing; the rest say once, few, many or name a class of expanded clone.

>many|14|TRBV5-1|TRBJ2-3|.
CASSLEPRTDTQYF
TGCGCCAGCAGCTTGGAACCGCGCACAGATACGCAGTATTTT
>many|15|TRBV4-3|TRBJ1-6|.
CASSQDYSGNSPLHF
TGCGCCAGCAGCCAAGACTATAGTGGGAATTCACCCCTCCACTTT
>many|12|TRBV27|TRBJ2-5|.
CASRGIQETQYF
TGTGCCAGCAGGGGGATCCAAGAGACCCAGTACTTC
>many|15|TRBV6-5|TRBJ2-1|.
CASSYHLGGGNEQFF
TGTGCCAGCAGTTATCACTTGGGAGGGGGCAATGAGCAGTTCTTC
>many|15|TRBV5-1|TRBJ2-1|TRBD1
CASSSLPGQYNEQFF
TGCGCCAGCAGCTCGCTTCCGGGACAGTACAATGAGCAGTTCTTC
>many|13|TRBV20-1|TRBJ1-5|.
CSAIVRENQPQHF
TGCAGTGCTATAGTCAGAGAGAATCAGCCCCAGCATTTT
>many|13|TRBV27|TRBJ1-2|.
CASSTRDKYGYTF
TGTGCCAGCAGCACCCGGGACAAGTATGGCTACACCTTC
>many|14|TRBV5-1|TRBJ1-1|.
CASSLQGVGTEAFF
TGCGCCAGCAGCTTGCAGGGAGTGGGCACTGAAGCTTTCTTT
>.|16|TRBV4-1|TRBJ2-1|TRBD1
CASSQEDRGPYNEQFF
TGCGCCAGCAGCCAAGAGGACAGGGGCCCGTACAATGAGCAGTTCTTC
>.|16|TRBV25-1|TRBJ2-3|TRBD2
CASRLTSGGATDTQYF
TGTGCCAGCAGACTGACTAGCGGGGGGGCCACAGATACGCAGTATTTT
>many|19|TRBV2|TRBJ2-3|.
CASSERAGISTPSTDTQYF
TGTGCCAGCAGTGAACGGGCCGGGATCTCAACCCCTAGCACAGATACGCAGTATTTT
>many|14|TRBV2|TRBJ2-1|.
CASRLWGEDNEQFF
TGTGCCAGCCGCCTATGGGGGGAGGACAATGAGCAGTTCTTC
>many|15|TRBV7-8|TRBJ2-2|TRBD2
CASSFGTTNTGELFF
TGTGCCAGCAGCTTCGGGACTACTAACACCGGGGAGCTGTTTTTT
>.|13|TRBV7-2|TRBJ1-5|.
CASSLGRERPQHF
TGTGCCAGCAGCCTAGGACGGGAGAGGCCCCAGCATTTT
>many|15|TRBV7-2|TRBJ2-3|TRBD1
CASSPRTGARDTQYF
TGTGCCAGCAGCCCGAGGACAGGGGCTAGAGATACGCAGTATTTT
>many|11|TRBV2|TRBJ2-7|.
CAGQSSYEQYF
TGTGCCGGCCAGAGTTCCTACGAGCAGTACTTC
>many|14|TRBV7-3|TRBJ2-2|.
CASSLVSSRGELFF
TGTGCCAGCAGCTTAGTATCTAGTCGCGGGGAGCTGTTTTTT
>many|14|TRBV27|TRBJ1-2|.
CASSNPGGGYGYTF
TGTGCCAGCAGCAACCCGGGGGGCGGCTATGGCTACACCTTC
>.|14|TRBV5-1|TRBJ2-2|.
CASSFRPNTGELFF
TGCGCCAGCAGCTTCAGGCCGAACACCGGGGAGCTGTTTTTT
>many|10|TRBV2|TRBJ2-7|.
CASKAYEQYF
TGTGCCAGCAAGGCCTACGAGCAGTACTTC
>medium-sized|17|TRBV5-1|TRBJ2-4|.
CASSLAFEKAAKNIQYF
TGCGCCAGCAGCTTGGCTTTTGAGAAGGCAGCCAAAAACATTCAGTACTTC
>few|15|TRBV25-1|TRBJ2-1|.
CASSEFRGDYNEQFF
TGTGCCAGCAGTGAATTTCGCGGGGACTACAATGAGCAGTTCTTC
>many|12|TRBV5-4|TRBJ2-7|TRBD1
CASSLDRGEQYF
TGTGCCAGCAGCTTGGACAGGGGCGAGCAGTACTTC
>.|16|TRBV18|TRBJ1-6|.
CASSPTPSSYNSPLHF
TGTGCCAGCTCTCCGACACCCAGCTCCTATAATTCACCCCTCCACTTT
>few|12|TRBV7-8|TRBJ2-7|.
CASSQMAYEQYF
TGTGCCAGCAGCCAAATGGCCTACGAGCAGTACTTC
>many|14|TRBV20-1|TRBJ2-3|.
CSAAPPGYTDTQYF
TGCAGTGCCGCCCCCCCGGGCTACACAGATACGCAGTATTTT
>many|15|TRBV5-1|TRBJ2-7|TRBD1
CASSLTGTGLDEQYF
TGCGCCAGCAGCTTAACCGGGACAGGGTTGGACGAGCAGTACTTC
>few|15|TRBV7-3|TRBJ2-1|.
CASSFSGGQDNEQFF
TGTGCCAGCAGCTTCTCGGGGGGCCAGGACAATGAGCAGTTCTTC
>many|13|TRBV3-1|TRBJ1-5|.
CASSQDIGQPQHF
TGTGCCAGCAGCCAAGATATCGGTCAGCCCCAGCATTTT
>many|14|TRBV7-2|TRBJ1-1|.
CASSSVIISAEAFF
TGTGCCAGCAGCTCGGTGATTATAAGCGCTGAAGCTTTCTTT
>many|15|TRBV7-9|TRBJ1-5|TRBD1
CASSPTGGVDQPQHF
TGTGCCAGCAGCCCTACAGGGGGCGTAGACCAGCCCCAGCATTTT
>many|14|TRBV7-2|TRBJ2-2|TRBD2
CASSGLAGTGELFF
TGTGCCAGCAGTGGACTAGCGGGCACCGGGGAGCTGTTTTTT
>few|15|TRBV20-1|TRBJ1-4|.
CSARPRGVPREKLFF
TGCAGTGCTAGGCCCCGGGGGGTCCCTAGAGAAAAACTGTTTTTT
>.|15|TRBV5-6|TRBJ2-2|.
CASSLAELVPGELFF
TGTGCCAGCAGCTTGGCCGAACTGGTCCCCGGGGAGCTGTTTTTT
>many|15|TRBV3-1|TRBJ1-5|.
CASSPTVYSNQPQHF
TGTGCCAGCAGTCCGACCGTCTATAGCAATCAGCCCCAGCATTTT
>few|8|TRBV29-1|TRBJ1-2|.
CSVDGYTF
TGCAGCGTTGATGGCTACACCTTC
>many|13|TRBV29-1|TRBJ2-1|.
CSVLESSYNEQFF
TGCAGCGTACTGGAGAGCTCCTACAATGAGCAGTTCTTC
>few|16|TRBV5-6|TRBJ2-7|.
CASSFRSGFGSYEQYF
TGTGCCAGCAGCTTCAGGTCAGGGTTTGGCTCCTACGAGCAGTACTTC
>many|13|TRBV28|TRBJ2-5|.
CASNFQARETQYF
TGTGCCAGCAACTTCCAAGCCCGAGAGACCCAGTACTTC
>many|14|TRBV6-2/TRBV6-3|TRBJ1-5|.
CASSSRGLRLAQHF
TGTGCCAGCAGTTCCAGGGGCCTTCGCTTGGCCCAGCATTTT
>many|18|TRBV12-3/TRBV12-4|TRBJ1-1|TRBD1
CASRLRDRGLILNTEAFF
TGTGCCAGCAGACTGAGGGACAGGGGGCTAATATTGAACACTGAAGCTTTCTTT
>few|13|TRBV18|TRBJ2-5|.
CASSPPVLETQYF
TGTGCCAGCTCACCACCGGTGCTTGAGACCCAGTACTTC
>.|12|TRBV6-2/TRBV6-3|TRBJ2-3|.
CASNLVADTQYF
TGTGCCAGCAATTTGGTGGCAGATACGCAGTATTTT
>many|17|TRBV5-1|TRBJ2-2|.
CASSSPKNRGWTGELFF
TGCGCCAGCAGCTCTCCAAAGAATAGGGGCTGGACCGGGGAGCTGTTTTTT
>many|13|TRBV5-1|TRBJ2-5|.
CASSSTPGETQYF
TGCGCCAGCAGCTCCACCCCGGGGGAGACCCAGTACTTC
>.|13|TRBV11-2|TRBJ1-1|.
CASSLVVGTEAFF
TGTGCCAGCAGCTTAGTGGTTGGGACTGAAGCTTTCTTT
>few|14|TRBV20-1|TRBJ1-1|.
CSARYAGPYTEAFF
TGCAGTGCTAGGTATGCAGGGCCCTACACTGAAGCTTTCTTT
>many|11|TRBV6-2/TRBV6-3|TRBJ2-5|.
CASSYPETQYF
TGTGCCAGCAGTTACCCGGAGACCCAGTACTTC
>many|15|TRBV12-3/TRBV12-4|TRBJ1-6|.
CASSLRQGAPKSLHF
TGTGCCAGCAGTTTAAGGCAAGGGGCACCCAAAAGCCTCCACTTT
>.|15|TRBV7-2|TRBJ1-3|TRBD1
CASSIRQGSGNTIYF
TGTGCCAGCAGCATTCGACAGGGCTCAGGAAACACCATATATTTT
>many|20|TRBV7-3|TRBJ2-3|TRBD2
CASAPSEGGFLAGDTDTQYF
TGTGCCAGCGCCCCTTCCGAGGGCGGGTTTTTAGCGGGTGACACAGATACGCAGTATTTT
>.|16|TRBV20-1|TRBJ2-1|TRBD2
CSARGTSGLEGNEQFF
TGCAGTGCTAGGGGGACTAGCGGGCTGGAGGGAAATGAGCAGTTCTTC
>many|14|TRBV6-5|TRBJ1-1|.
CASSYEGVDTEAFF
TGTGCCAGCAGTTACGAGGGTGTGGACACTGAAGCTTTCTTT